The sequence of this T cell receptor beta chain was determined in a study of T cells after yellow fever vaccination. As for the study in general: Where fractions had low cell numbers, libraries were prepared from them with the SMART-Seq v4 Ultra Low Input RNA kit.

There are 11 residues in the CDR3. Per germline, CDR1 LNHDA and CDR2 SQIVND (reference sequence). Trimming removed 4 bases at V and 2 bases at J, with 3 bases between. A 5'RACE template-switching step, the method used to make TCR cDNA, added a universal primer site and UMIs. MiXCR was run by TCRdb on the 5' RACE reads, yielding one entry per CDR3 protein. The repertoire has 50,000 to 60,000 distinct CDR3 sequences, 5.7% of them found once; the top ten carry roughly a third. General observations from the study: In post-booster samples, most primary-vaccination clones reappeared (approximately 97% CD4, around 87% CD8). The study found a weaker secondary response that peaked faster, day 5 versus 15.

Sequences were derived from PBMCs, either bulk or a sorted T-cell subset (CD4+, CD8+, memory, or dextramer-sorted; not recorded which), sampled on the day of the yellow fever booster vaccination. This TCR was sampled from a young man who received the YFV17D yellow fever vaccine. The chain uses TRBV19 and TRBJ2-7; D is ambiguous. For the CDR3, the DNA is TGTGCCAGTAGTAGCACCTACGAGCAGTACTTC. Residues: CASSSTYEQYF.